The present TCR beta chain was sequenced within a study of T cell clonality in common variable immunodeficiency. Both groups were predominantly of Caucasian heritage. Points from the study as a whole: In common variable immunodeficiency, TCR beta chains reportedly carried fewer deletions and N-nucleotide insertions. Compared with controls, CVID subjects had fewer shared TCRbeta clones.

Measured with immunoSEQ multiplex PCR; TCRdb has only the in-frame clones, and not every one. The sample holds roughly 55,000 clones, and no clone turns up only once. This clone has at least ten counts. Its specificity is not known. The origin of this receptor is a person aged 18 to 69 in good health. Material: peripheral blood mononuclear cells.

The CDR3 loop is CASSLDGQSNQPQHF. The CDR3 bases that were read are TGCGCCAGCAGCTTGGACGGACAGTCCAATCAGCCC. This chain connects TRBV5-1 to TRBJ1-5; TRBD1 might be the D (6 bases). The DNA ends 3 residues before the CDR3 does, and the rest of the CDR3 is filled in from the germline J gene. The CDR3 covers 15 residues. Germline CDR1 is SGHRS and CDR2 is YFSETQ. Trimming left V 0 bases short and J 3 bases short, with 10 bases between.